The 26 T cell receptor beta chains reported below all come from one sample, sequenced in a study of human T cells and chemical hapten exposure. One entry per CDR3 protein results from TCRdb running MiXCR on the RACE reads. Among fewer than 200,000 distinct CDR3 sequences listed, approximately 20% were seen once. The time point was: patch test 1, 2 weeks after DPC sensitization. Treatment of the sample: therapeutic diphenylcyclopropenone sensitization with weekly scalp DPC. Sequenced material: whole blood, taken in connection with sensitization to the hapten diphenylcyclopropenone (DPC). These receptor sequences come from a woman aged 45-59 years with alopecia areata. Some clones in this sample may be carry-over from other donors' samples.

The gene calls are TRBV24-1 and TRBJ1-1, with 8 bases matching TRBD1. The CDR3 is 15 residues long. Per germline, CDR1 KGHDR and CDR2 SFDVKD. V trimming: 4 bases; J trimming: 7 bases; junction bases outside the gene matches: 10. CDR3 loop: CATSESTGARYEAFF. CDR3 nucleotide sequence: TGTGCCACCAGTGAGTCGACAGGGGCCCGATATGAAGCTTTCTTT.

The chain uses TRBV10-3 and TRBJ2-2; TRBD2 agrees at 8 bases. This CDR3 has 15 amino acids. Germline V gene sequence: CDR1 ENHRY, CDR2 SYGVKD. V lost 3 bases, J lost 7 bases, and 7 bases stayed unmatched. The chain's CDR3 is CAISEAGEAVGELFF. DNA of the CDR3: TGTGCCATCAGTGAAGCGGGAGAAGCAGTCGGGGAGCTGTTTTTT.

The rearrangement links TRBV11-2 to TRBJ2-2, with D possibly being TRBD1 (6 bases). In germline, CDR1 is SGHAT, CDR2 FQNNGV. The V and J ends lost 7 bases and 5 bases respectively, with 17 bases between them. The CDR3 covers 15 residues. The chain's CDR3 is CASIPRTVGTGELFF. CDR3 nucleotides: TGTGCCAGCATCCCCCGGACAGTGGGTACCGGGGAGCTGTTTTTT.

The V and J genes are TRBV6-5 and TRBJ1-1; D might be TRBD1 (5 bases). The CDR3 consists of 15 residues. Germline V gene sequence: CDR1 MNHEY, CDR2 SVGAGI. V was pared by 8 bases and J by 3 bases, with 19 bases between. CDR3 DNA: TGTGCCAGCCTCCGGGGGGTTTCGTCGGACACTGAAGCTTTCTTT. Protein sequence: CASLRGVSSDTEAFF.

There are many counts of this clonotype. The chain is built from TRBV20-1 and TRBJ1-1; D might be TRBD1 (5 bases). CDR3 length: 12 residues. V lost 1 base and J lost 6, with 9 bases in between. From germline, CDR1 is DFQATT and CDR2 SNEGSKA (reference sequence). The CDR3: CSARGPGAEAFF. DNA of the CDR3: TGCAGTGCTAGAGGGCCGGGGGCTGAAGCTTTCTTT.

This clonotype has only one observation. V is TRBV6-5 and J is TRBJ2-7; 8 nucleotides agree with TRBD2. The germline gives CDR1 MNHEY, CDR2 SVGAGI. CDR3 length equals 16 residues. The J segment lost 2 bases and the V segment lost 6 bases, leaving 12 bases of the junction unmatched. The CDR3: CASSSPYGTRAYEQYF. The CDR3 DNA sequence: TGTGCCAGCAGCTCCCCATACGGGACTAGAGCCTACGAGCAGTACTTC.

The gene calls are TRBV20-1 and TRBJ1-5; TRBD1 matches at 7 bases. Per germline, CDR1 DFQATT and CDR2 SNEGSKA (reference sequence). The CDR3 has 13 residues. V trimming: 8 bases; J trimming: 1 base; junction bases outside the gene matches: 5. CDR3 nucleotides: TGCAGTACCGCGACAGGGAGCAATCAGCCCCAGCATTTT. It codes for CSTATGSNQPQHF.

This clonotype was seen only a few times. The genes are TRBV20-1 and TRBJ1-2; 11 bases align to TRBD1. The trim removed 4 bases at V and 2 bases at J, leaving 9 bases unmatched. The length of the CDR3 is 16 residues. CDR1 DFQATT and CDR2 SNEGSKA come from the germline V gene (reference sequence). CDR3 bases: TGCAGTGCTAATCGGGTCCGGACAGGGGGCAACTATGGCTACACCTTC. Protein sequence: CSANRVRTGGNYGYTF.

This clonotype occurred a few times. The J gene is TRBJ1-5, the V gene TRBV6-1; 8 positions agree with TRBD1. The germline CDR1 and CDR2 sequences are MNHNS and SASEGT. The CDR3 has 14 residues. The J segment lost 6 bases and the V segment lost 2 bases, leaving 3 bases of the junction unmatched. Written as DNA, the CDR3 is TGTGCCAGCAGTGAAACAGGGGGTGGTCAGCCCCAGCATTTT. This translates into CASSETGGGQPQHF.

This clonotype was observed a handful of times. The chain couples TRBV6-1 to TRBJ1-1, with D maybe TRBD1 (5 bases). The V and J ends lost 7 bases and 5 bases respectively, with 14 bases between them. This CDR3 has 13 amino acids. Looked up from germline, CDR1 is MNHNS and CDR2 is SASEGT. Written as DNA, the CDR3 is TGTGCCAGCAATCCGTCGGGGGGGACTGAAGCTTTCTTT. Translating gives CASNPSGGTEAFF.

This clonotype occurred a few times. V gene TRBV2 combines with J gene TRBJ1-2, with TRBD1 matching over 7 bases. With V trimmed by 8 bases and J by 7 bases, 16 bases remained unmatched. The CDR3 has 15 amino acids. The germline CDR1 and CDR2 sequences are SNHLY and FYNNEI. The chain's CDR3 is CASREGQGEVPGYTF. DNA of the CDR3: TGTGCCAGCCGCGAGGGGCAGGGGGAAGTACCTGGCTACACCTTC.

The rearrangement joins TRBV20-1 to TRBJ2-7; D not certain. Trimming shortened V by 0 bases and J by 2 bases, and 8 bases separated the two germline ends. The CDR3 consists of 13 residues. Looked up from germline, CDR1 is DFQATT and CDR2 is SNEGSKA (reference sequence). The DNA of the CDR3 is TGCAGTGCTAGAGATTCCCGTACCTACGAGCAGTACTTC. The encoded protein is CSARDSRTYEQYF.

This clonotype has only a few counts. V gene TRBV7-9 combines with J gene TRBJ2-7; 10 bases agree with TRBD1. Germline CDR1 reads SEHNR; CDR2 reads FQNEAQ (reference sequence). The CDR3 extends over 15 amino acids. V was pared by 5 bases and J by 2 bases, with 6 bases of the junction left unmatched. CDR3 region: CASSRDRGHTYEQYF. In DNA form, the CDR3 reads TGTGCCAGCAGCCGGGACAGGGGTCACACCTACGAGCAGTACTTC.

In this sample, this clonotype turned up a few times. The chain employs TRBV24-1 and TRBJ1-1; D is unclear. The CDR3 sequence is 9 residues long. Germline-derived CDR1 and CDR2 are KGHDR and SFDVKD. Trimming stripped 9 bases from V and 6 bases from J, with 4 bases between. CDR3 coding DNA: TGTGCCACCTTCCCTGAAGCTTTCTTT. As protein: CATFPEAFF.

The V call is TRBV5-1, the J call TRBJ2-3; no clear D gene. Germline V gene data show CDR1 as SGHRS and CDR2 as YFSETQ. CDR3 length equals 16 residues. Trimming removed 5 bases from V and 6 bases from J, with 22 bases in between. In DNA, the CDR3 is TGCGCCAGCAGTCTCTCGGGCAGCGCGAGGTCCGATACGCAGTATTTT. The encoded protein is CASSLSGSARSDTQYF.

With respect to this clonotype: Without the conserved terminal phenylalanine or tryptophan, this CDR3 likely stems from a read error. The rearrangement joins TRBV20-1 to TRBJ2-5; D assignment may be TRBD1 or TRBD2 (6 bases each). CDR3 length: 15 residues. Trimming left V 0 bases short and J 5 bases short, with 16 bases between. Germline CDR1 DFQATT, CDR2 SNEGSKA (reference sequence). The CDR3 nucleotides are TGCAGTGCTAGAGATCCTAGTTGGAGGGGGGAGACCCAGTACTCC. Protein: CSARDPSWRGETQYS.

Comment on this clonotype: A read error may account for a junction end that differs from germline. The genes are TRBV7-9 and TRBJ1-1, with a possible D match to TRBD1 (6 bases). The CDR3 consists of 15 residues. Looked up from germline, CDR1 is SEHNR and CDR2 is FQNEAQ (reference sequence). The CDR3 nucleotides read TGCGCCAGCAGCTTCCCAACAGGGATGGCCACTGAAGCTTTCTTT. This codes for CASSFPTGMATEAFF.

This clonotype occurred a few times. The CDR3 nucleotides are TGCAGCGTGTTAGCACATAGCTCTGGGGCCAACGTCCTGACTTTC. Protein: CSVLAHSSGANVLTF. The chain uses TRBV29-1 and TRBJ2-6; D uncertain. Trimming removed 6 bases at V and 0 bases at J, with 12 bases between. From germline, CDR1 is SQVTM and CDR2 ANQGSEA. The CDR3 runs 15 residues.

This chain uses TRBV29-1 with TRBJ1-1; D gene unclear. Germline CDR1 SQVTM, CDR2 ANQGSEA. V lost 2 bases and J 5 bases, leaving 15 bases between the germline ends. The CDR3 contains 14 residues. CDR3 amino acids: CSVESRGVKTEAFF. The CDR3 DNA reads TGCAGCGTTGAATCTCGGGGTGTTAAGACTGAAGCTTTCTTT.

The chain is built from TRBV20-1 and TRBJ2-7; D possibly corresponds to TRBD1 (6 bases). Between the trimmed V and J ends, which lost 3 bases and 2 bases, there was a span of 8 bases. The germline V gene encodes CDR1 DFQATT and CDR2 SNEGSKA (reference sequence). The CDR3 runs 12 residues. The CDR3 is CSASRQAYEQYF. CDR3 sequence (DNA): TGCAGTGCTAGTCGACAGGCCTACGAGCAGTACTTC.

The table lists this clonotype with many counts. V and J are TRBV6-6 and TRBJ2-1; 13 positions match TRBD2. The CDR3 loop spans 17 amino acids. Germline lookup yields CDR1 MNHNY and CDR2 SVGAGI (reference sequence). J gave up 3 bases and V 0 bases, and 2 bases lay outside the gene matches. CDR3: CASSYSGLAGVYNEQFF. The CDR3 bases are TGTGCCAGCAGTTACTCCGGACTAGCGGGAGTCTACAATGAGCAGTTCTTC.

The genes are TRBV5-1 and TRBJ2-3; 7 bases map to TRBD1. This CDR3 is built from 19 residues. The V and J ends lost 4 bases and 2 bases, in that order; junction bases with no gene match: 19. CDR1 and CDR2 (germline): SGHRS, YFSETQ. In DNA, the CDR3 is TGCGCCAGCAGCCTACAGAGTATGGCAGGGGGTTCCCACACAGATACGCAGTATTTT. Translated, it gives CASSLQSMAGGSHTDTQYF. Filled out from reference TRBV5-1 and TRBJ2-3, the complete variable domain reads KAGVTQTPRYLIKTRGQQVTLSCSPISGHRSVSWYQQTPGQGLQFLFEYFSETQRNKGNFPGRFSGRQFSNSRSEMNVSTLELGDSALYLCASSLQSMAGGSHTDTQYFGPGTRLTVL.

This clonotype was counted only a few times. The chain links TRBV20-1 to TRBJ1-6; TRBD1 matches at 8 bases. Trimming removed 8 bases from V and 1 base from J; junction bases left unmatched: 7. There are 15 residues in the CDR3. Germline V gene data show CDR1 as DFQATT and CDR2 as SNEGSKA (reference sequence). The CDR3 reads CSPYRGESYNSPLHF. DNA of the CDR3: TGCAGTCCTTACAGGGGGGAATCCTATAATTCACCCCTCCACTTT.

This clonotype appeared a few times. CDR3 sequence reads: CASSLGTTQETQYF. CDR3 in DNA: TGCGCCAGCAGCTTGGGGACAACACAAGAGACCCAGTACTTC. V and J are TRBV5-1 and TRBJ2-5; possible D gene TRBD1, 5 bases. This CDR3 is built from 14 residues. CDR1 is SGHRS, CDR2 YFSETQ, per germline. V lost 0 bases, J lost 2 bases, and 8 bases lay in between.

CDR3 sequence reads: CASSLFGQSSRDTQYF. CDR3 DNA sequence: TGTGCCAGCAGCTTATTTGGACAGTCTTCGAGAGATACGCAGTATTTT. The genes are TRBV7-2 and TRBJ2-3; tentatively, D is TRBD1 (6 bases). The CDR3 has 16 amino acids. The germline V and J ends were trimmed by 2 bases and 5 bases, with 17 bases remaining between them. Germline V gene sequence: CDR1 SGHTA, CDR2 FQGNSA.

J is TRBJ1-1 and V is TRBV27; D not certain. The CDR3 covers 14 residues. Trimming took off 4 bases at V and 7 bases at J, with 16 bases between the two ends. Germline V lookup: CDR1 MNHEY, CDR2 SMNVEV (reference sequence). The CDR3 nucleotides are TGTGCCAGCAGTTCGCGGCGGACCTGGGATGAAGCTTTCTTT. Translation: CASSSRRTWDEAFF.